These 25 T cell receptor beta chains originate from one sample sequenced in a study of CD8+CD57+ T cells in acquired aplastic anemia. According to the study, genomic DNA was the template for TCR beta VDJ and CDR3 profiling. TCRdb processed the reads anew with MiXCR; each CDR3 protein has one entry. The sample shows about 170,000 distinct CDR3 sequences, 63% of them seen only once. Sequences were obtained from sorted CD4+, CD8+, or CD8+CD57+ T cells (not recorded which) from PBMCs. Every receptor here comes from a human donor in good health.

The J gene is TRBJ2-7, the V gene TRBV4-1; D possibly corresponds to TRBD2 (6 bases). The CDR3 totals 13 residues. Trimming took off 1 base at V and 7 bases at J, with 11 bases between the two ends. Per the germline V gene, CDR1 is MGHRA and CDR2 is YSYEKL. DNA for the CDR3: TGCGCCAGCAGCCAAGCACGGGAGATGGAGCAGTACTTC. Translating it yields CASSQAREMEQYF.

This clonotype was seen a few times. This chain connects TRBV15 to TRBJ2-7; 11 bases map to TRBD1. Germline V gives CDR1 LNHNV, CDR2 YYDKDF (reference sequence). The CDR3 consists of 14 residues. V was pared by 3 bases and J by 4 bases, with 2 bases of the junction left unmatched. The CDR3 sequence is CATSRDRGQYEQYF. The DNA for the CDR3 is TGTGCCACCAGCAGGGACAGGGGGCAATACGAGCAGTACTTC. The full variable domain, its missing parts supplied by reference TRBV15 and TRBJ2-7, is DAMVIQNPRYQVTQFGKPVTLSCSQTLNHNVMYWYQQKSSQAPKLLFHYYDKDFNNEADTPDNFQSRRPNTSFCFLDIRSPGLGDTAMYLCATSRDRGQYEQYFGPGTRLTVT.

In this sample, this clonotype turned up a few times. V gene TRBV15 combines with J gene TRBJ2-1; 7 nucleotides line up with TRBD1. The germline V gene encodes CDR1 LNHNV and CDR2 YYDKDF (reference sequence). This CDR3 is built from 14 residues. V shed 3 bases, J shed 7 bases, and the junction held 6 bases outside the gene matches. The CDR3, as DNA: TGTGCCACCAGCAGTTATGGGGACAGAAATGAGCAGTTCTTC. Translation: CATSSYGDRNEQFF. The full variable domain, rest sourced from reference TRBV15 and TRBJ2-1, is DAMVIQNPRYQVTQFGKPVTLSCSQTLNHNVMYWYQQKSSQAPKLLFHYYDKDFNNEADTPDNFQSRRPNTSFCFLDIRSPGLGDTAMYLCATSSYGDRNEQFFGPGTRLTVL.

The chain is built from TRBV24-1 and TRBJ2-5; D uncertain. This CDR3 has 15 residues. The V end was cut by 2 bases, the J end by 5 bases, with 14 bases between. Germline V lookup: CDR1 KGHDR, CDR2 SFDVKD. The CDR3 DNA reads as TGTGCCACCAGTGATTCAGCAACTGCTTCGGAGACCCAGTACTTC. Protein sequence: CATSDSATASETQYF.

As DNA, the CDR3 is TGTGCCAGCAGCTTAGTGGGGCAGGGGACTGGAAACACCATATATTTT. This gives the protein CASSLVGQGTGNTIYF. The J gene is TRBJ1-3, the V gene TRBV7-2; D may be TRBD1 (6 bases). V dropped 1 base and J dropped 2 bases, with 12 bases sitting between them. This CDR3 has 16 amino acids. Germline V gene sequence: CDR1 SGHTA, CDR2 FQGNSA.

There are a few counts of this clonotype. This chain joins TRBV5-1 and TRBJ2-3; TRBD1 agrees at 9 bases. Germline V CDR1 and CDR2: SGHRS, YFSETQ. J lost 0 bases, V lost 3 bases, and 5 bases had no gene match. The CDR3 is 16 residues long. CDR3 sequence reads: CASSYKTGGSTDTQYF. The CDR3 bases are TGCGCCAGCAGCTACAAGACAGGGGGGAGCACAGATACGCAGTATTTT.

In this sample, this clonotype turned up once. The genes are TRBV5-1 and TRBJ2-6, with TRBD1 as a possible D gene (6 bases). V shed 4 bases and J shed 0 bases, with 14 bases lying between them. From germline, CDR1 is SGHRS and CDR2 YFSETQ. The CDR3 length is 17 residues. The CDR3 loop is CASSAGGRGSGANVLTF. The CDR3 DNA reads as TGCGCCAGCAGCGCTGGCGGCAGGGGCTCTGGGGCCAACGTCCTGACTTTC. Combining the CDR3 with reference TRBV5-1 and TRBJ2-6 gives the whole variable domain KAGVTQTPRYLIKTRGQQVTLSCSPISGHRSVSWYQQTPGQGLQFLFEYFSETQRNKGNFPGRFSGRQFSNSRSEMNVSTLELGDSALYLCASSAGGRGSGANVLTFGAGSRLTVL.

The sample holds many counts of this clonotype. This rearrangement joins TRBV6-5 to TRBJ1-3; a weak D match, TRBD1 (5 bases). Between the trimmed V and J ends, which lost 2 bases and 4 bases, there was a span of 9 bases. From germline, CDR1 is MNHEY and CDR2 SVGAGI. CDR3 size: 14 residues. For the CDR3, the DNA is TGTGCCAGCAGTTACGGGGGAGCAGGAAACACCATATATTTT. Its protein product is CASSYGGAGNTIYF.

The CDR3 bases are TGTGCTAGTGGTTTACCCGGGACAGATGTAATGAACACTGAAGCTTTCTTT. Its protein is CASGLPGTDVMNTEAFF. J is TRBJ1-1 and V is TRBV12-3 or TRBV12-4; 7 nucleotides align to TRBD1. The CDR3 totals 17 residues.

This chain joins TRBV4-1 and TRBJ1-6, with TRBD1 identical over 7 bases. CDR1 is MGHRA, CDR2 YSYEKL, per germline. V trimming: 0 bases; J trimming: 14 bases; junction bases outside the gene matches: 10. This CDR3 has 15 residues. The CDR3 here is CASSQERTGGVTLHF. The CDR3 DNA sequence: TGCGCCAGCAGCCAAGAGAGGACAGGAGGTGTAACCCTCCACTTT.

The J gene is TRBJ1-1, the V gene TRBV7-9; D may be TRBD1 (5 bases). Per germline, CDR1 SEHNR and CDR2 FQNEAQ (reference sequence). The CDR3 spans 13 residues. Trimming removed 5 bases at V and 2 bases at J, with 9 bases between. Here the CDR3 DNA reads TGTGCCAGCAGCACGGACACTAACACTGAAGCTTTCTTT. Protein sequence: CASSTDTNTEAFF.

The CDR3 nucleotides are TGTGCCAGCAGTGAAGCGAAGGGCCAAGGGCGGCGGCAGCCCCAGCATTTT. This codes for CASSEAKGQGRRQPQHF. V usage is TRBV2 and J usage is TRBJ1-5; no reliable D call. The CDR3 extends over 17 amino acids. The germline CDR1 and CDR2 sequences are SNHLY and FYNNEI. V was pared by 0 bases and J by 7 bases, with 19 bases between. The full variable domain, in which reference TRBV2 and TRBJ1-5 provide the parts outside the CDR3, is EPEVTQTPSHQVTQMGQEVILRCVPISNHLYFYWYRQILGQKVEFLVSFYNNEISEKSEIFDDQFSVERPDGSNFTLKIRSTKLEDSAMYFCASSEAKGQGRRQPQHFGDGTRLSIL.

The J gene is TRBJ2-2, the V gene TRBV2; D uncertain. The CDR3 loop spans 12 amino acids. Trimming left V 6 bases short and J 2 bases short, with 4 bases between. The V gene's germline CDR1 is SNHLY and CDR2 FYNNEI. CDR3 region: CASSDNTGELFF. The DNA of the CDR3 is TGTGCCAGCAGCGATAACACCGGGGAGCTGTTTTTT. The variable domain in full, completed from reference TRBV2 and TRBJ2-2, reads EPEVTQTPSHQVTQMGQEVILRCVPISNHLYFYWYRQILGQKVEFLVSFYNNEISEKSEIFDDQFSVERPDGSNFTLKIRSTKLEDSAMYFCASSDNTGELFFGEGSRLTVL.

The CDR3 reads CASTRSGQGGYEQYF. The CDR3 DNA sequence: TGTGCCAGCACCCGCTCGGGACAGGGCGGCTACGAGCAGTACTTC. The gene calls are TRBV6-6 and TRBJ2-7, with 9 bases identical to TRBD1. From germline, CDR1 is MNHNY and CDR2 SVGAGI (reference sequence). This CDR3 comprises 15 residues. With 7 bases clipped from V and 3 bases from J, the junction kept 10 bases outside the gene matches.

The chain is built from TRBV12-3 or TRBV12-4 and TRBJ1-1, with a possible D match to TRBD1 (5 bases). Trimming removed 1 base at V and 4 bases at J, with 13 bases between. The CDR3 is 15 amino acids. CDR3 sequence (DNA): TGTGCCAGCAGTTTAGGAACCTATGGGGGCACTGAAGCTTTCTTT. As protein: CASSLGTYGGTEAFF.

This chain joins TRBV7-6 and TRBJ1-5; D remains unclear. Germline CDR1 SGHVS, CDR2 FNYEAQ. CDR3 length equals 12 residues. Trimming removed 5 bases from V and 11 bases from J, with 13 bases in between. The CDR3 coding sequence is TGTGCCAGCAGCCCTCTGATGAGGGCCCAGCATTTT. Translating it yields CASSPLMRAQHF.

This clonotype was picked up a small number of times. Written as DNA, the CDR3 is TGTGCCACCATCGGGTTCCCTTATTCACCCCTCCACTTT. Translated: CATIGFPYSPLHF. This sequence joins TRBV24-1 and TRBJ1-6; D gene uncertain. The CDR3 extends over 13 amino acids. Trimming took off 8 bases at V and 8 bases at J, with 12 bases between the two ends. Germline CDR1 is KGHDR and CDR2 is SFDVKD.

V usage is TRBV7-2 and J usage is TRBJ2-1, with 8 bases matching TRBD2. Germline CDR1 and CDR2: SGHTA and FQGNSA. The CDR3 runs to 16 residues. V trimming: 1 base; J trimming: 6 bases; junction bases outside the gene matches: 8. CDR3 sequence: CASSLVSSGSANEQFF. DNA for the CDR3: TGTGCCAGCAGCTTAGTGTCGAGCGGGAGTGCCAATGAGCAGTTCTTC.

By its share, this clonotype is medium-sized. The chain joins TRBV29-1 to TRBJ2-7; the D gene is possibly TRBD1 (6 bases). The CDR3 is made up of 13 amino acids. V was shortened by 7 bases and J by 2 bases, with 15 bases between the two germline ends. Germline lookup yields CDR1 SQVTM and CDR2 ANQGSEA. CDR3 sequence reads: CSAKTGQTYEQYF. CDR3 bases: TGCAGCGCGAAGACAGGCCAAACCTACGAGCAGTACTTC.

The chain joins TRBV12-3 or TRBV12-4 to TRBJ1-2, with D hard to call. Trimming cost V 2 bases and J 5 bases, with 6 bases left between them. There are 12 residues in the CDR3. CDR3 DNA: TGTGCCAGCAGTTTAAAGGGATATGGCTACACCTTC. Its protein is CASSLKGYGYTF.

CDR3: CASSLGGLVGPYEQYF. CDR3 DNA: TGTGCCAGCAGCTTAGGGGGACTAGTGGGTCCGTACGAGCAGTACTTC. The gene calls are TRBV11-3 and TRBJ2-7, with 8 bases identical to TRBD2. The trim removed 1 base at V and 4 bases at J, leaving 9 bases unmatched. CDR1 SGHNT and CDR2 YENEEA come from the germline V gene. The CDR3 runs 16 residues.

The table lists this clonotype with a few counts. This chain links TRBV19 with TRBJ1-5; D not resolved. The germline CDR1 and CDR2 sequences are LNHDA and SQIVND (reference sequence). The CDR3 runs 13 residues. V was pared by 4 bases and J by 1 base, with 5 bases between. The CDR3 DNA sequence: TGTGCCAGTAGTAGAAGGAGCAATCAGCCCCAGCATTTT. It codes for CASSRRSNQPQHF.

The J gene is TRBJ1-1, the V gene TRBV25-1; D might be TRBD1 (5 bases). The germline V gene encodes CDR1 MGHDK and CDR2 SYGVNS. V shed 2 bases and J shed 6 bases, with 7 bases lying between them. This CDR3 region has 12 residues. CDR3 sequence reads: CASSEGDAEAFF. The CDR3 nucleotides read TGTGCCAGCAGTGAAGGGGACGCTGAAGCTTTCTTT. Using reference TRBV25-1 and TRBJ1-1 for the parts outside the CDR3, the full variable domain is EADIYQTPRYLVIGTGKKITLECSQTMGHDKMYWYQQDPGMELHLIHYSYGVNSTEKGDLSSESTVSRIRTEHFPLTLESARPSHTSQYLCASSEGDAEAFFGQGTRLTVV.

The chain combines TRBV11-2 with TRBJ2-2; no clear D gene. V lost 0 bases and J lost 7, with 6 bases in between. CDR1 is SGHAT, CDR2 FQNNGV, per germline. The CDR3 consists of 13 residues. CDR3 nucleotide sequence: TGTGCCAGCAGCTTAGATCTTGGCGGGGAGCTGTTTTTT. This sequence encodes CASSLDLGGELFF. The variable domain in full, completed from reference TRBV11-2 and TRBJ2-2, reads EAGVAQSPRYKIIEKRQSVAFWCNPISGHATLYWYQQILGQGPKLLIQFQNNGVVDDSQLPKDRFSAERLKGVDSTLKIQPAKLEDSAVYLCASSLDLGGELFFGEGSRLTVL.

This chain connects TRBV10-3 to TRBJ1-2; 8 nucleotides agree with TRBD1. Per the germline V gene, CDR1 is ENHRY and CDR2 is SYGVKD. This CDR3 is built from 14 residues. The ends lost 7 bases at V and 7 bases at J; junction bases unmatched: 11. The CDR3, as DNA: TGTGCCATCACCTTAGGACAGGGTCTGAGTGGCTACACCTTC. Its protein is CAITLGQGLSGYTF.